These 5 T cell receptor beta chains were sequenced from one sample in a study of cytomegalovirus exposure and HLA in healthy donors. The PCR ran on 60 Vbeta and 13 Jbeta primers. The table came from immunoSEQ multiplex PCR; TCRdb's copy has only in-frame clones and leaves some out. Here the sample spans about 94,000 clones, roughly three quarters being singletons. The specimen sequenced was PBMCs. The receptors shown here come from a male donor in good health and CMV-seronegative.

This clone was recorded a few times. The chain carries TRBV4-1 and TRBJ2-7, with TRBD2 matching over 9 bases. The J segment lost 5 bases and the V segment lost 4 bases, leaving 12 bases of the junction unmatched. Germline V CDR1 and CDR2: MGHRA, YSYEKL. CDR3 length equals 16 residues. The CDR3 nucleotides read TGCGCCAGCAGCCCTCTCGTCGGGACTAGCTACCACGAGCAGTACTTC. Residues: CASSPLVGTSYHEQYF.

This clone was counted a few times. Within the sample, other DNA sequences also encode this same CDR3. This chain joins TRBV18 and TRBJ2-7, with D perhaps matching TRBD1 (6 bases). V lost 3 bases, J lost 0 bases, and 9 bases lay in between. The CDR3 extends over 14 amino acids. Looked up from germline, CDR1 is KGHSH and CDR2 is LQKENI. The CDR3 bases are TGTGCCAGCTCACCCGGACAGAGCTCCTACGAGCAGTACTTC. Translation: CASSPGQSSYEQYF. Using reference TRBV18 and TRBJ2-7 for the parts outside the CDR3, the full variable domain is NAGVMQNPRHLVRRRGQEARLRCSPMKGHSHVYWYRQLPEEGLKFMVYLQKENIIDESGMPKERFSAEFPKEGPSILRIQQVVRGDSAAYFCASSPGQSSYEQYFGPGTRLTVT.

The chain uses TRBV7-2 and TRBJ1-4; D not resolved. Per the germline V gene, CDR1 is SGHTA and CDR2 is FQGNSA. Trimming took off 2 bases at V and 4 bases at J, with 20 bases between the two ends. The CDR3 consists of 18 residues. CDR3 loop: CASSLMGLSSAYNEKLFF. Here the CDR3 DNA reads TGTGCCAGCAGCTTAATGGGTTTATCTAGTGCCTATAATGAAAAACTGTTTTTT. The full variable domain, rest sourced from reference TRBV7-2 and TRBJ1-4, is GAGVSQSPSNKVTEKGKDVELRCDPISGHTALYWYRQSLGQGLEFLIYFQGNSAPDKSGLPSDRFSAERTGGSVSTLTIQRTQQEDSAVYLCASSLMGLSSAYNEKLFFGSGTQLSVL.

V is TRBV5-5 and J is TRBJ1-2; TRBD1 is a possible D gene (5 bases). Germline-derived CDR1 and CDR2 are SGHKS and YYEKEE (reference sequence). Trimming stripped 0 bases from V and 7 bases from J, with 16 bases between. The CDR3 has 15 amino acids. For the CDR3, the DNA is TGTGCCAGCAGCTTGGGGGGCAGGTCCCCCCGTGGCTACACCTTC. This translates into CASSLGGRSPRGYTF.

This rearrangement joins TRBV7-6 to TRBJ2-3, with D perhaps matching TRBD1 (5 bases). V was clipped by 2 bases and J by 4 bases, with 7 bases between them. Germline V gives CDR1 SGHVS, CDR2 FNYEAQ. The length of the CDR3 is 13 residues. The CDR3 nucleotides are TGTGCCAGCAGCTTACAACAGGCAGATACGCAGTATTTT. Its protein product is CASSLQQADTQYF.